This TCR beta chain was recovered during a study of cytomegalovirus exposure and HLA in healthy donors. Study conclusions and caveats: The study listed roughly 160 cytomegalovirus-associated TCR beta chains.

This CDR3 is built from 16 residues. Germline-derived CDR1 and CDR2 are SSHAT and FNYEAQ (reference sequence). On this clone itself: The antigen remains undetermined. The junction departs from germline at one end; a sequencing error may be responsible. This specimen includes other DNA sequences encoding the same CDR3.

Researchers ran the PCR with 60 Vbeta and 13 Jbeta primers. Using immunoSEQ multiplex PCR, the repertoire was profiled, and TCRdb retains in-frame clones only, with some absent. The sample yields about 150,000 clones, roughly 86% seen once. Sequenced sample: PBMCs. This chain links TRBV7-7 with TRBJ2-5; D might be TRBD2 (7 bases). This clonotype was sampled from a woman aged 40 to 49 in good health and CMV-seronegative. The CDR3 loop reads CASSLGVGGPGETQYF. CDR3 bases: TGTGCTAGCAGCTTAGGGGTGGGGGGGCCGGGCGAGACCCAGTACTTC.